The next 11 T cell receptor beta chains were all read from a single sample in a study of blood T cells in healthy people across ages (dated by TCRdb to between 2014 and 2017). The method was 5' RACE. Sequenced using an Illumina HiSeq 2500. The second PCR ran for about 6 to 12 cycles and used a J-beta primer mix along with a sample-barcoded 5' primer. The public reads were run again by TCRdb, first through fastp at Q25 and then through MiXCR, and only productive beta chains were kept. Each entry is one CDR3 protein sequence, shown with its most common DNA and genes. This sample comprises just under 750,000 distinct CDR3 sequences, about 20% of them detected only once. The ten largest clonotypes hold roughly 22% of the sample. Sequencing was performed on blood. These receptors all stem from a man aged 70 or older in good health.

This clonotype was found a few times. The chain joins TRBV2 to TRBJ2-1, with D perhaps TRBD2 (6 bases). This CDR3 region has 16 residues. V shed 0 bases and J shed 0 bases, with 9 bases lying between them. Looked up from germline, CDR1 is SNHLY and CDR2 is FYNNEI. The CDR3 nucleotides are TGTGCCAGCAGTGAAGCCGGGAGTAGCTCCTACAATGAGCAGTTCTTC. Encoded protein: CASSEAGSSSYNEQFF.

The chain has TRBV12-3 or TRBV12-4 and TRBJ2-3; D possibly matches TRBD1 or TRBD2 (5 bases each). CDR3 length equals 14 residues. V lost 5 bases and J lost 4, with 13 bases in between. The CDR3 protein is CASSGRLGADTQYF. The CDR3 DNA reads as TGTGCCAGCAGTGGCAGGTTGGGGGCAGATACGCAGTATTTT.

Concerning this clonotype itself: Sequence at one end of the junction differs from germline and may be a read error. The rearrangement uses TRBV7-2 and TRBJ1-1; 7 bases are shared with TRBD1. The length of the CDR3 is 13 residues. Germline assignment: CDR1 SGHTA and CDR2 FQGNSA. CDR3 coding DNA: TGTGCCAACAGCCTCTACCGGGACAGTGAAGCTTTCTTT. It encodes CANSLYRDSEAFF.

The rearrangement links TRBV6-5 to TRBJ2-5; D is undetermined. The last part of the DNA fits TRBJ2-1 better; the J call may be wrong. CDR1 is MNHEY and CDR2 is SVGAGI in the germline V gene. CDR3 length: 14 amino acids. CDR3 nucleotide sequence: TGTGCCAGCGCGATAGATCAGCCAGCCGATGAGCAGTTCTTC. Its protein product is CASAIDQPADEQFF.

The table lists this clonotype with a few counts. A junction boundary mismatches the germline segment, possibly from a read error. The chain couples TRBV7-2 to TRBJ2-3; 12 bases are a match to TRBD2. CDR3 size: 15 residues. Looked up from germline, CDR1 is SGHTA and CDR2 is FQGNSA. This CDR3 is CASSWTSGNTDTQYF. The CDR3 DNA reads as TGTGCCAGTAGCTGGACTAGCGGGAACACAGATACGCAGTATTTT.

This clonotype was counted between two and nine times. The chain is built from TRBV25-1 and TRBJ1-5; 10 bases line up with TRBD1. The CDR3 length is 14 residues. The germline CDR1 and CDR2 sequences are MGHDK and SYGVNS. The CDR3 DNA follows: TGTGTGACAGGGGGCTGGGGGGGCAATCAGCCCCAGCATTTT. This gives the protein CVTGGWGGNQPQHF.

This clonotype has a handful of counts. The chain joins TRBV7-2 to TRBJ2-3, with D uncertain. The CDR3 covers 16 residues. Germline CDR1 and CDR2: SGHTA and FQGNSA. V gave up 0 bases and J gave up 3 bases, with 13 bases separating them. The CDR3: CASSLALRFRTDTQYF. The CDR3 DNA sequence: TGTGCCAGCAGCTTAGCCCTCCGGTTTCGGACAGATACGCAGTATTTT.

The chain combines TRBV12-3 or TRBV12-4 with TRBJ2-3, with a possible D match to TRBD1 (5 bases). The DNA end is more similar to TRBJ1-5, so the J call may be wrong. The CDR3 sequence is 14 residues long. The CDR3: CASSLREGLDTQHF. DNA of the CDR3: TGTGCCAGCAGCTTGCGGGAGGGGTTAGATACGCAGCATTTT.

The chain combines TRBV24-1 with TRBJ2-5; TRBD1 matches at 11 bases. The length of the CDR3 is 16 residues. Germline lookup yields CDR1 KGHDR and CDR2 SFDVKD. Trimming at V came to 3 bases and at J to 1 base, leaving 3 bases not matched to a gene. The CDR3 nucleotides read TGTGCCACCAGTGATGCCGGGACAGGGGGCCAAGAGACCCAGTACTTC. Translating it yields CATSDAGTGGQETQYF.

About this clonotype itself: The junction differs from germline at one of its ends, possibly a read error. The rearrangement uses TRBV10-3 and TRBJ2-3; 7 positions agree with TRBD2. In germline, CDR1 is ENHRY, CDR2 SYGVKD. The CDR3 has 14 residues. CDR3 DNA sequence: TGTGCCACCAGTCTAGCGGCTGTCACAGATACGCAGTATTTT. Its protein product is CATSLAAVTDTQYF.

On this clonotype itself: The junction departs from germline at one end; a sequencing error may be responsible. The V and J genes are TRBV12-3 or TRBV12-4 and TRBJ2-3, with 9 bases matching TRBD2. The CDR3 is 15 residues long. The CDR3 loop reads CASRLAGVTTDTQYF. The CDR3 DNA sequence: TGTGCCAGCAGATTAGCGGGGGTGACCACAGATACGCAGTATTTT.